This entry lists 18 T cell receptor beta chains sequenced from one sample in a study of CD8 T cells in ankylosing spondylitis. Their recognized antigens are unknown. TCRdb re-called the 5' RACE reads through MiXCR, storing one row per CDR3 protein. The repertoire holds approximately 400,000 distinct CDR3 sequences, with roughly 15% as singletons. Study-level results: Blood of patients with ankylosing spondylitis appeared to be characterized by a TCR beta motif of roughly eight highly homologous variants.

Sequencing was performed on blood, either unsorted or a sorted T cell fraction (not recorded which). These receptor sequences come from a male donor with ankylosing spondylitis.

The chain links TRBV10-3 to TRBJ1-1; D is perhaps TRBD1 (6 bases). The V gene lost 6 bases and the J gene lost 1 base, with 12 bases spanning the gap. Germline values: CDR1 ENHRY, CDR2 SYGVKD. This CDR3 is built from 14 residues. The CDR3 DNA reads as TGTGCCATCAGGGATCGGGACACGAACACTGAAGCTTTCTTT. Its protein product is CAIRDRDTNTEAFF.

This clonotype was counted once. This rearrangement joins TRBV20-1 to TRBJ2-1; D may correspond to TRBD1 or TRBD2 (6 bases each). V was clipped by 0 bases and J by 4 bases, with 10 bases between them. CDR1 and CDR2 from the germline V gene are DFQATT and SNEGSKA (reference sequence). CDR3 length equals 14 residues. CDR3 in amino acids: CSARDRGVYNEQFF. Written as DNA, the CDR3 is TGCAGTGCTAGAGATAGGGGGGTTTACAATGAGCAGTTCTTC.

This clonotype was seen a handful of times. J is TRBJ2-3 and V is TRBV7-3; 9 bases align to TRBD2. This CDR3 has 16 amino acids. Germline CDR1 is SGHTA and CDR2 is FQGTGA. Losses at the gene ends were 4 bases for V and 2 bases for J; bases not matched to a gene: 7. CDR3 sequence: CASSSRVAGATDTQYF. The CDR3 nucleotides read TGTGCCAGCAGCTCACGTGTAGCGGGAGCCACAGATACGCAGTATTTT.

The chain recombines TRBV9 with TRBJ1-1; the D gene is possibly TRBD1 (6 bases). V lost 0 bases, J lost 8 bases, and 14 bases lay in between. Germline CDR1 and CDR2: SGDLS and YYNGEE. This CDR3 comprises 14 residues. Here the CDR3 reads CASSVVPGVEEAFF. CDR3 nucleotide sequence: TGTGCCAGCAGCGTAGTGCCAGGGGTGGAGGAAGCTTTCTTT. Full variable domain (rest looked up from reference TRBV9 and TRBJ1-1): DSGVTQTPKHLITATGQRVTLRCSPRSGDLSVYWYQQSLDQGLQFLIQYYNGEERAKGNILERFSAQQFPDLHSELNLSSLELGDSALYFCASSVVPGVEEAFFGQGTRLTVV.

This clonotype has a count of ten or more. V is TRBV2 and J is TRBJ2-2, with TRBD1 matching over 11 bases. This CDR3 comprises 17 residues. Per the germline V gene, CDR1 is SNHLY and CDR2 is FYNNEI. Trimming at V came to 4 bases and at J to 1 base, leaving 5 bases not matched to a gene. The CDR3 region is CASSGGQGAVNTGELFF. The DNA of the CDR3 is TGTGCCAGCAGTGGTGGACAGGGGGCGGTGAACACCGGGGAGCTGTTTTTT.

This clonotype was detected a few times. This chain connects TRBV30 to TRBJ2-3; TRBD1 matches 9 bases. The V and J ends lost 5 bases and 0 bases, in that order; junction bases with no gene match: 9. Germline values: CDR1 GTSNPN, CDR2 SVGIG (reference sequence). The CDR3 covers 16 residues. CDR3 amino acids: CAWVRWGTGSTDTQYF. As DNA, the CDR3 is TGTGCCTGGGTCCGTTGGGGGACAGGGAGCACAGATACGCAGTATTTT.

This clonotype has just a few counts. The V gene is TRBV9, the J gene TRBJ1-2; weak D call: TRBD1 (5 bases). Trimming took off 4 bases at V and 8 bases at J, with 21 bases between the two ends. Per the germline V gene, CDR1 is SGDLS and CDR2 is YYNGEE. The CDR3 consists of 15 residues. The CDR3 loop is CASSLSGTSPGGYTF. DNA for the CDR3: TGTGCCAGCAGCCTTTCCGGGACGTCACCTGGGGGCTACACCTTC.

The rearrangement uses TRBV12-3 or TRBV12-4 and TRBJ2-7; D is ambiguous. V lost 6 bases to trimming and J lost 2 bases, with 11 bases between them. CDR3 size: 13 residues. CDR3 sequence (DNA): TGTGCCAGCAGCCCTGCAGAAGCCTACGAGCAGTACTTC. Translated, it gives CASSPAEAYEQYF.

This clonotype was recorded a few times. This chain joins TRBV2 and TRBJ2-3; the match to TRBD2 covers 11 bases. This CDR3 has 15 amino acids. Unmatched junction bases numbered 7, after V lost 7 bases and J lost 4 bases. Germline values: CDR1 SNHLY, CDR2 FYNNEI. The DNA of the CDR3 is TGTGCCAGCATGATTAGCGGGGGGGCACCAGATACGCAGTATTTT. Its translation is CASMISGGAPDTQYF.

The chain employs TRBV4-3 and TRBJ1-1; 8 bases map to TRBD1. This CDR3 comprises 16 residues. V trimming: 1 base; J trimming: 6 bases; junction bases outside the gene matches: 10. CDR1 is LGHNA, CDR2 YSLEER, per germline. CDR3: CASSQALGQGAAEAFF. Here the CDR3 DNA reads TGCGCCAGCAGCCAAGCTCTGGGTCAGGGGGCCGCTGAAGCTTTCTTT.

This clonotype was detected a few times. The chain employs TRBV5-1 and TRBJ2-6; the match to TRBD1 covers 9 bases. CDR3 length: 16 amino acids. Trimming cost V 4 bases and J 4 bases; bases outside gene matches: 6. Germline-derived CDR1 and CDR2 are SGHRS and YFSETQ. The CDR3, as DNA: TGCGCCAGCAGCCGGGACAGGGATGCCGGGGCCAACGTCCTGACTTTC. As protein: CASSRDRDAGANVLTF.

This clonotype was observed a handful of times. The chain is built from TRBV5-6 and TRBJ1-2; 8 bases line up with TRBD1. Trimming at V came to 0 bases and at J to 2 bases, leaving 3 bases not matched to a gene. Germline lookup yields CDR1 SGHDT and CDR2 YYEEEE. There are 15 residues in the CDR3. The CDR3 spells CASSLGDRRNYGYTF. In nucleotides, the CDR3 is TGTGCCAGCAGCTTGGGGGACAGGCGCAACTATGGCTACACCTTC.

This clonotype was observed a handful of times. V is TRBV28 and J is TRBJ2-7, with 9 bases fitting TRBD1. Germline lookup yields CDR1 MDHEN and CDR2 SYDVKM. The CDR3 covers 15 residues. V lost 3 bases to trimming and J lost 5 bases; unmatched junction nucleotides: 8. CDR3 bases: TGTGCCAGCAGTTTTAGGGGGACAGGGAAAAACGAGCAGTACTTC. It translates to CASSFRGTGKNEQYF.

This chain's CDR3 is CASSQGGGDEQYF. CDR3 DNA: TGCGCCAGCAGCCAGGGTGGGGGGGACGAGCAGTACTTC. V gene TRBV4-1 combines with J gene TRBJ2-7; 7 bases align to TRBD2. V was pared by 3 bases and J by 5 bases, with 4 bases of the junction left unmatched. The germline V gene has CDR1 MGHRA and CDR2 YSYEKL. The CDR3 runs 13 residues.

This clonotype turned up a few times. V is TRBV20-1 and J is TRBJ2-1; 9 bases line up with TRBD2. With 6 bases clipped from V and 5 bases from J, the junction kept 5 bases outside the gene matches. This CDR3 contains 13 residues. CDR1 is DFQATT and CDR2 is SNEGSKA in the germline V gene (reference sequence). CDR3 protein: CSAETSGDNEQFF. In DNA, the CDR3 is TGCAGTGCCGAGACTAGCGGAGACAATGAGCAGTTCTTC.

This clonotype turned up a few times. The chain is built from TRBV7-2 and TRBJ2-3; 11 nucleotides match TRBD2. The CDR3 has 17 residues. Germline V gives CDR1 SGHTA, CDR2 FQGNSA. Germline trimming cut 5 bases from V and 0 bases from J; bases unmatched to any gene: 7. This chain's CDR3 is CASSRGTSGSSTDTQYF. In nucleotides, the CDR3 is TGTGCCAGCAGCCGAGGGACTAGCGGATCTAGCACAGATACGCAGTATTTT.

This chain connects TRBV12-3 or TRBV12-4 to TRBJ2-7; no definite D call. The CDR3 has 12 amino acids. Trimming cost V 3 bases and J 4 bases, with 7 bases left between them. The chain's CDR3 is CASSFRPYEQYF. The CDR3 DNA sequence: TGTGCCAGCAGTTTTCGGCCGTACGAGCAGTACTTC.

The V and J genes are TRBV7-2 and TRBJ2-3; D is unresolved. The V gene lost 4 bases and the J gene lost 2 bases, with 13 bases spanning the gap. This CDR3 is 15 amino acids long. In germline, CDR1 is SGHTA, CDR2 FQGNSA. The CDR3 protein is CASSSLGQPTDTQYF. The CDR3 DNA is TGTGCCAGCAGCTCTCTTGGGCAGCCCACAGATACGCAGTATTTT.